This T cell receptor beta chain was retrieved from a study of blood T cell repertoires in COVID-19. The assay was immunoSEQ multiplex PCR, and TCRdb's table has in-frame clones only and misses some. The table shows about 24,000 clones, with roughly 86% occurring only once. The source material was peripheral blood. The sequence came from a man in his forties or fifties with active COVID-19.

CDR3 bases: TGTGCCTGGAGTGTACTGAGAAAGCAAGAGACCCAGTACTTC. Its protein product is CAWSVLRKQETQYF. The rearrangement joins TRBV30 to TRBJ2-5; no firm D call. Germline V CDR1 and CDR2: GTSNPN, SVGIG (reference sequence). The CDR3 totals 14 residues. Trimming left V 0 bases short and J 2 bases short, with 10 bases between. Using reference TRBV30 and TRBJ2-5 for the parts outside the CDR3, the full variable domain is SQTIHQWPATLVQPVGSPLSLECTVEGTSNPNLYWYRQAAGRGLQLLFYSVGIGQISSEVPQNLSASRPQDRQFILSSKKLLLSDSGFYLCAWSVLRKQETQYFGPGTRLLVL.